This T cell receptor beta chain comes out of a study of T-cell reconstitution after alpha-beta-depleted transplantation in children. Study-wide results and caveats: Newly produced T cells mostly accounted for T-cell counts and diversity one year post-transplant.

A library of TCRbeta sequences, prepared with unique molecular identifiers, was generated. In TCRdb, the PCR reads were re-called with MiXCR into one record per CDR3 protein. This table holds 210,000 or so distinct CDR3 sequences, roughly a tenth found once. V lost 4 bases to trimming and J lost 0 bases, with 13 bases between them. Germline lookup yields CDR1 SNHLY and CDR2 FYNNEI. The CDR3 is made up of 16 amino acids. This clonotype came up many times. What it binds is not known. This chain links TRBV2 with TRBJ2-4; maybe TRBD2 (5 bases). This clonotype was sampled from a child younger than two with acute myeloid leukemia, due to receive a stem cell transplant. Specimen: PBMCs, collected before TCRalphabeta/CD19-depleted stem cell transplant. CDR3 amino acids: CASSVRRELAKNIQYF. Written as DNA, the CDR3 is TGTGCCAGCAGTGTTCGAAGGGAGCTAGCCAAAAACATTCAGTACTTC.